The 11 T cell receptor beta chains reported below all come from one sample, sequenced in a study of radiation and T cells in renal cell carcinoma. Time point described: blood 4 weeks post-SBRT, at nephrectomy. Stated treatment: 15 Gy SBRT to primary tumor, nephrectomy 4 weeks later. Data came from immunoSEQ multiplex PCR; TCRdb stores just in-frame clones and leaves some out. The sample lists approximately 150,000 clones; less than 90% were seen once. The sample was blood, taken from a patient whose treatment included radiotherapy and nephrectomy. The receptors were gathered from a woman in her forties or fifties with renal cell carcinoma.

V usage is TRBV19 and J usage is TRBJ2-5; maybe TRBD2 (5 bases). Germline V gene lookup returns CDR1 LNHDA and CDR2 SQIVND (reference sequence). The CDR3 sequence is 13 residues long. Trimming stripped 6 bases from V and 5 bases from J, with 13 bases between. The CDR3 loop is CASSTGPGETQYF. In DNA form, the CDR3 reads TGTGCCAGTAGCACCGGGCCGGGGGAGACCCAGTACTTC.

V gene TRBV7-9 combines with J gene TRBJ1-6, with D unclear. The CDR3 is 16 amino acids. The germline CDR1 and CDR2 sequences are SEHNR and FQNEAQ (reference sequence). V lost 5 bases to trimming and J lost 6 bases, with 17 bases between them. CDR3 bases: TGTGCCAGCAGCGCAACGGATGAAGCTTTTAATTCACCCCTCCACTTT. Its protein product is CASSATDEAFNSPLHF.

The CDR3 DNA reads as TGTGCCAGCAGCTCCCTGACAGGGACCTCTGTTGAGCAGTACTTC. The encoded protein is CASSSLTGTSVEQYF. This chain uses TRBV5-6 with TRBJ2-7, with 7 bases identical to TRBD1. The CDR3 consists of 15 residues. Trimming removed 3 bases from V and 7 bases from J; junction bases left unmatched: 13. Per the germline V gene, CDR1 is SGHDT and CDR2 is YYEEEE.

The V gene is TRBV10-3, the J gene TRBJ2-5, with 7 bases that match TRBD2. The CDR3 length is 14 residues. CDR1 ENHRY and CDR2 SYGVKD come from the germline V gene. Trimming removed 4 bases from V and 2 bases from J; junction bases left unmatched: 4. In DNA, the CDR3 is TGTGCCATCAGTGGCACTAGCGTACAAGAGACCCAGTACTTC. Translated, it gives CAISGTSVQETQYF.

V is TRBV18 and J is TRBJ1-2; D gene ambiguous. The V end was cut by 2 bases, the J end by 4 bases, with 2 bases between. The CDR3 runs 11 residues. Germline V gene data show CDR1 as KGHSH and CDR2 as LQKENI. The CDR3 bases are TGTGCCAGCTCACCATCCTATGGCTACACCTTC. As protein: CASSPSYGYTF.

The V gene is TRBV14, the J gene TRBJ2-7, with D perhaps matching TRBD1 or TRBD2 (5 bases each). V lost 0 bases to trimming and J lost 3 bases, with 12 bases between them. From germline, CDR1 is SGHDN and CDR2 FVKESK. The CDR3 spans 15 residues. DNA for the CDR3: TGTGCCAGCAGCCAAGACTCGGGACCATTCTACGAGCAGTACTTC. This translates into CASSQDSGPFYEQYF.

This clone was detected a few times. V gene TRBV6-4 combines with J gene TRBJ2-7; TRBD2 is a possible D gene (5 bases). V shed 2 bases and J shed 0 bases, with 11 bases lying between them. Germline V CDR1 and CDR2: MRHNA, SNTAGT. The CDR3 runs to 15 residues. Written as DNA, the CDR3 is TGTGCCAGCAGTGACGAGCCTACTAGCTCCTACGAGCAGTACTTC. It yields the protein CASSDEPTSSYEQYF.

This chain links TRBV5-1 with TRBJ2-1; D is undetermined. The CDR3 spans 11 residues. In germline, CDR1 is SGHRS, CDR2 YFSETQ. V shed 2 bases and J shed 7 bases, with 4 bases lying between them. The CDR3 DNA sequence: TGCGCCAGCAGCTTCTGGAATGAGCAGTTCTTC. It translates to CASSFWNEQFF.

A single count supports this clone. The rearrangement uses TRBV5-4 and TRBJ1-6; D may be TRBD1 (5 bases). The CDR3 spans 16 residues. Germline assignment: CDR1 SGHNT and CDR2 YYREEE (reference sequence). V dropped 5 bases and J dropped 0 bases, with 12 bases sitting between them. Here the CDR3 DNA reads TGTGCCAGCAGGGAGACAGTAAGCTCCTATAATTCACCCCTCCACTTT. Residues: CASRETVSSYNSPLHF.

This chain joins TRBV6-6 and TRBJ2-7, with D maybe TRBD1 (6 bases). V lost 6 bases, J lost 0 bases, and 9 bases lay in between. Looked up from germline, CDR1 is MNHNY and CDR2 is SVGAGI (reference sequence). CDR3 length: 13 residues. The CDR3 spells CASRRDTSYEQYF. The CDR3 coding sequence is TGTGCCAGCAGGAGGGACACCTCCTACGAGCAGTACTTC.

V usage is TRBV30 and J usage is TRBJ2-1, with D unclear. V gave up 2 bases and J gave up 9 bases, with 20 bases separating them. The CDR3 has 15 amino acids. CDR1 and CDR2 from the germline V gene are GTSNPN and SVGIG (reference sequence). The DNA of the CDR3 is TGTGCCTGGAGTCATCTGGTAGCAAGTTCGATTGAGCAGTTCTTC. Its protein product is CAWSHLVASSIEQFF.